What follows is one T cell receptor beta chain and its context. The data were obtained in a study of OX40 agonist ivuxolimab in advanced cancers. A history of autoimmune disease or systemic immunosuppression excluded patients. Generated by immunoSEQ multiplex PCR, the TCRdb table keeps only in-frame clones and is missing some. The sample lists about 100,000 clones, approximately 94% occurring once. CDR1 is SGHNT and CDR2 is YENEEA in the germline V gene. CDR3 length: 17 residues. V was clipped by 0 bases and J by 4 bases, with 17 bases between them. The sample in question was CD4+ or CD8+ T cells sorted from blood, obtained in a trial of the OX40 agonist ivuxolimab. This sequence originates from an adult with an advanced solid tumor such as melanoma, head and neck, liver or kidney cancer. The chain links TRBV11-3 to TRBJ2-3; tentatively, D is TRBD1 (5 bases). As DNA, the CDR3 is TGTGCCAGCAGCTTAGATTCAAGCGTCCAGGGCGCAGATACGCAGTATTTT. This sequence encodes CASSLDSSVQGADTQYF.